One sample yielded the 6 T cell receptor beta chains listed below, sequenced in a study of T cell repertoires in cytomegalovirus infection. TCRdb reprocessed the reads with MiXCR, giving one entry per CDR3 protein. The sample has 680,000 or so distinct CDR3 sequences; about 40% are singletons. Sequencing was done on a sample of PBMCs. The source is a human donor in good health (CMV status not recorded). Some clones in this sample may be carry-over from other donors' samples.

This chain connects TRBV2 to TRBJ1-6; the D is unclear. The CDR3 has 14 amino acids. Germline CDR1 is SNHLY and CDR2 is FYNNEI. Trimming took off 7 bases at V and 7 bases at J, with 14 bases between the two ends. CDR3: CASTATQFNSPLHF. CDR3 in DNA: TGTGCCAGCACCGCGACACAGTTCAATTCACCCCTCCACTTT. Filled out from reference TRBV2 and TRBJ1-6, the complete variable domain reads EPEVTQTPSHQVTQMGQEVILRCVPISNHLYFYWYRQILGQKVEFLVSFYNNEISEKSEIFDDQFSVERPDGSNFTLKIRSTKLEDSAMYFCASTATQFNSPLHFGNGTRLTVT.

As regards this clonotype: Likely a read error: the CDR3 ends without its conserved phenylalanine or tryptophan. The rearrangement joins TRBV7-4 to TRBJ2-5; a possible D gene is TRBD1 (6 bases). This CDR3 is built from 12 residues. CDR1 is SGHVT and CDR2 is SQSDAQ in the germline V gene. The germline V and J ends were trimmed by 11 bases and 2 bases, with 12 bases remaining between them. CDR3 nucleotide sequence: TGTGCCGTCTCGCAGGGGCAAGAGACCCAGTACTCC. This gives the protein CAVSQGQETQYS.

The chain is built from TRBV7-3 and TRBJ2-1; 7 nucleotides agree with TRBD1. The CDR3 runs to 14 residues. Trimming cost V 4 bases and J 7 bases; bases outside gene matches: 7. CDR1 is SGHTA and CDR2 is FQGTGA in the germline V gene. CDR3 DNA: TGTGCCAGCAGCTCCGGGACAGCTCGGAATGAGCAGTTCTTC. Encoded protein: CASSSGTARNEQFF.

V is TRBV19 and J is TRBJ1-1, with D possibly matching TRBD1 (5 bases). The CDR3 sequence is 18 residues long. V was shortened by 5 bases and J by 1 base, with 23 bases between the two germline ends. The germline V gene has CDR1 LNHDA and CDR2 SQIVND (reference sequence). The CDR3 loop is CASSPEPGDRRGNTEAFF. The CDR3 DNA is TGTGCCAGTAGTCCCGAGCCAGGCGACCGAAGGGGGAACACTGAAGCTTTCTTT.

This rearrangement joins TRBV29-1 to TRBJ2-3; D gene unclear. Trimming removed 4 bases from V and 6 bases from J, with 11 bases in between. The CDR3 length is 12 residues. Per the germline V gene, CDR1 is SQVTM and CDR2 is ANQGSEA. The CDR3 coding sequence is TGCAGCGTTGGAGAAGATATGGATACGCAGTATTTT. Translated: CSVGEDMDTQYF.

Of note for this clonotype: The junction and the germline gene differ at one end; a read error may be behind it. The chain is built from TRBV12-5 and TRBJ1-1, with D unclear. Germline-derived CDR1 and CDR2 are LGHNT and FRNRAP. This CDR3 comprises 12 residues. This CDR3 is CASGRPGGEALF. CDR3 in DNA: TGTGCTAGTGGCCGACCCGGTGGGGAAGCTTTATTT. The full variable domain, rest sourced from reference TRBV12-5 and TRBJ1-1, is DARVTQTPRHKVTEMGQEVTMRCQPILGHNTVFWYRQTMMQGLELLAYFRNRAPLDDSGMPKDRFSAEMPDATLATLKIQPSEPRDSAVYFCASGRPGGEALFGQGTRLTVV.